This TCR beta chain was profiled in a study of T cell responses to AZD1222 COVID-19 vaccine. Overall study findings and caveats: Among vaccine-associated CD4 TCRs, coverage spanned spike, with dominance at 160-218 and 743-854. Unmutated regions of variants are reportedly targeted by nearly half of spike-specific TCRs. Clonal diversity was possibly underestimated; the donors were predominantly white British and more often female.

The CDR3 length is 11 residues. V was trimmed by 5 bases and J by 7 bases, leaving 8 bases between them. Second doses were pooled across both intervals (about 4 or about 12 weeks). Assay used: immunoSEQ multiplex PCR; TCRdb lists only in-frame clones, some missing. The sample consists of approximately 140,000 clones, 75% to 95% of them appearing once. As regards this clone: The target antigen is unknown.

The chain recombines TRBV12-3 or TRBV12-4 with TRBJ1-1; D not resolved. The clonotype was recovered from an adult who received the AZD1222 COVID-19 vaccine. Material: peripheral blood, obtained 28 days after the second AZD1222 dose. The CDR3 DNA follows: TGTGCCAGCAGTGCCTCCTATGAAGCTTTCTTT. This sequence encodes CASSASYEAFF.